The sequence of this TCR beta chain was determined in a study of T-cell memory formation after mild COVID-19. Whole-study results and caveats: Most CD4+ clones that shrank were in CM and EM, while CD8+ ones turned up in EMRA. Clones contracting across day 15 to 85 had a balanced CD4/CD8 profile; later expanding clones leaned CD4+.

Using its own MiXCR run on the 5' RACE reads, TCRdb lists one record per CDR3 protein. In the table there are about 360,000 distinct CDR3 sequences, over 10% of which are singletons. This clonotype was seen only a few times. Its antigen is unidentified. CDR1 and CDR2 from the germline V gene are MNHEY and SVGAGI. The CDR3 loop spans 13 amino acids. Trimming cost V 6 bases and J 3 bases, with 9 bases left between them. The specimen was PBMCs or a T cell subset sorted from them (not recorded which). This TCR was sampled from a man aged 18 to 30 who had mild COVID-19 (a few samples of this study predate the infection). Cell type and time point are not known. The V and J genes are TRBV6-5 and TRBJ1-5, with TRBD1 as a possible D gene (6 bases). The CDR3 loop reads CASRQGTNQPQHF. The CDR3 DNA reads TGTGCCAGCAGGCAGGGGACCAATCAGCCCCAGCATTTT.